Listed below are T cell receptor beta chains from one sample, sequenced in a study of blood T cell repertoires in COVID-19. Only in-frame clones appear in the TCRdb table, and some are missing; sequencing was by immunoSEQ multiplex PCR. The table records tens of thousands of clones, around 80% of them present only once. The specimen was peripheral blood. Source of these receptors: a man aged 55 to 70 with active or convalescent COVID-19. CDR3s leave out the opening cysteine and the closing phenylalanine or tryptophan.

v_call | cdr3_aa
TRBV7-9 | ASSLGGQSNEKLF
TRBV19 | ASRQRGQAFSGNTIY
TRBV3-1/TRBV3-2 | ASSRLDSMSGYT
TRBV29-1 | SATTSGSEAF
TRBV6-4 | ASSPTKNTGELF
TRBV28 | ASSLPPASGGNEQF
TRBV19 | ASTEGVRRSPLH
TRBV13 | ASSLLGMEGELF
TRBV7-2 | ASSPGGQARSYGYT
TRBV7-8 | ASSLDSSYEQY
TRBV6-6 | ASSGLAGGQETQY
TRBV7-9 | ASSADRAIAEAF
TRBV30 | AWSVQPGTQY
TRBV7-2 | ASSPAGSYGYT
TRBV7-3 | ASSLVRAQTEAF
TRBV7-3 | ASSFGQGETQY
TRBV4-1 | ASSQETGTPNQPQH
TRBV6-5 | ASSQRGGLYEQY
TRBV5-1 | ASSLQTPGLGAF
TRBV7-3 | ASSSRTGYTDTQY
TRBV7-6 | ASSSRDSDGETQY
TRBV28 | ASRPGTHAETQY
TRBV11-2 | ASSPTSGNTGELF
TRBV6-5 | ASRRLARGGGELF
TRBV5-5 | ASSLAGGYT
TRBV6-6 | ASSYSAGNTEAF
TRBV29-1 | SVNRGDEQY
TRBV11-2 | ASSLDIRASGVS
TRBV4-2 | ASSQREQETQY
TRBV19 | ASTTGGETQY
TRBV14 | ASSQWVADTDTQY
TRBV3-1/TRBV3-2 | ASSFLAGGTTETQY
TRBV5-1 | ASSLSPSGGQETQY
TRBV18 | ASSPGDEQY
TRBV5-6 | ASSPGTGSSYEQY
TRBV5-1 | ASSPARSEKLF
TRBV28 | ASSLTEVSTQPQH
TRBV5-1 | ASSARGTTDTQY
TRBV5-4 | ASSLRGAGNTEAF
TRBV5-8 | ASSLAAGAGETQY